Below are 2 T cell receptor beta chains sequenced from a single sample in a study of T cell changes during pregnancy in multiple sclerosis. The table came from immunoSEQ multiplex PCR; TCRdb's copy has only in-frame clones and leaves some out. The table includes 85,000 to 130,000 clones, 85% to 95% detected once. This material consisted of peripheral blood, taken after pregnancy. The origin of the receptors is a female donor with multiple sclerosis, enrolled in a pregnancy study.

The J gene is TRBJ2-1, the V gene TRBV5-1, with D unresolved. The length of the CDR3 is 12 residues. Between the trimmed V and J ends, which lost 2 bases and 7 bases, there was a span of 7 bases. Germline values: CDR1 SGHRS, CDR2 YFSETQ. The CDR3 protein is CASSLRVNEQFF. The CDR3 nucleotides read TGCGCCAGCAGCTTACGAGTAAATGAGCAGTTCTTC.

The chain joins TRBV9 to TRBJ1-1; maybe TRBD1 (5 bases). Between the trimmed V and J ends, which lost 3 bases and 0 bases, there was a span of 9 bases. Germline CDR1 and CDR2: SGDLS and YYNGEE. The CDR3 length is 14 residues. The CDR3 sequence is CASSETVMNTEAFF. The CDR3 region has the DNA TGTGCCAGCAGCGAGACAGTCATGAACACTGAAGCTTTCTTT. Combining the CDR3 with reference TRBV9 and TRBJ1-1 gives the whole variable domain DSGVTQTPKHLITATGQRVTLRCSPRSGDLSVYWYQQSLDQGLQFLIQYYNGEERAKGNILERFSAQQFPDLHSELNLSSLELGDSALYFCASSETVMNTEAFFGQGTRLTVV.